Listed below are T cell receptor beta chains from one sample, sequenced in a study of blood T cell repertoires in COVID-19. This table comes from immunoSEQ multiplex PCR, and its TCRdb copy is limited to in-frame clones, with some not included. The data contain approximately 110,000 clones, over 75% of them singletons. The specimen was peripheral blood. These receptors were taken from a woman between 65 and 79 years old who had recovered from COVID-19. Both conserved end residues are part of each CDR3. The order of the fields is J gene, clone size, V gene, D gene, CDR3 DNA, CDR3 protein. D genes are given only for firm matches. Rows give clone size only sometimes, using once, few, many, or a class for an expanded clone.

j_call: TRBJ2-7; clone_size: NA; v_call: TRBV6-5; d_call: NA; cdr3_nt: TGTGCCAGCAGTTACTCTCCCCAGGGAGGATACGAGCAGTACTTC; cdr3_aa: CASSYSPQGGYEQYF
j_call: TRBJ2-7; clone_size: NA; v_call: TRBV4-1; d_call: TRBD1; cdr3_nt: TGCGCCAGCAGCCACCCTAGAAGGACAGGGAGCTCCTACGAGCAGTACTTC; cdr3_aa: CASSHPRRTGSSYEQYF
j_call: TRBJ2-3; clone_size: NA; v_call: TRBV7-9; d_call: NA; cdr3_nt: TGTGCCAGCAGCTTAAGGGGCCTTAGCACAGATACGCAGTATTTT; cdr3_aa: CASSLRGLSTDTQYF
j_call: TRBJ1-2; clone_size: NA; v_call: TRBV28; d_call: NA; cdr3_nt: TGTGCCAGCAGCCGTCGACAGGTGGGCTACACCTTC; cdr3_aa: CASSRRQVGYTF
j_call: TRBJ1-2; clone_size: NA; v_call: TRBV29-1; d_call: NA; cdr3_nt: TGCAGCGTTGAAGGCGTCTATGGCTACACCTTC; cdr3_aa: CSVEGVYGYTF
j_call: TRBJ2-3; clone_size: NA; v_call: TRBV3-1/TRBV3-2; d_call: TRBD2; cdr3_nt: TGTGCCAGCAGCCAAGAGGGGCTAGCGGGGGGGTCGAGCACAGATACGCAGTATTTT; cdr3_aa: CASSQEGLAGGSSTDTQYF
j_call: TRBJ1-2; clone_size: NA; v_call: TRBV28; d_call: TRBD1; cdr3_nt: TGTGCCAGCAGTTGGGGGACAGGGGGAAACTATGGCTACACCTTC; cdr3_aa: CASSWGTGGNYGYTF
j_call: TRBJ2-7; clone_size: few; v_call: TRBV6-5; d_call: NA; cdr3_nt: TGTGCCAGCAGCCGTAGCGGCTCCTACGAGCAGTACTTC; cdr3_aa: CASSRSGSYEQYF
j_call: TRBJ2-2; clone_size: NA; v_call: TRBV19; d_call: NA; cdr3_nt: TGTGCCAGTAGTATAGACCCGGCGGGGTTCCTCGGGGAGCTGTTTTTT; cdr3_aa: CASSIDPAGFLGELFF
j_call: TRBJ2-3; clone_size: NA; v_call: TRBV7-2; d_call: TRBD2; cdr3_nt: TGTGCCAGCAGCTTAGTTATATGGGGCGGGGGGATAGATACGCAGTATTTT; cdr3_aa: CASSLVIWGGGIDTQYF
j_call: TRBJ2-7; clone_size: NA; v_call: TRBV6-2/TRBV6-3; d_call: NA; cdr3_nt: TGTGCCAGCAGTTACGACAGGCGGAACTACGAGCAGTACTTC; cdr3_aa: CASSYDRRNYEQYF
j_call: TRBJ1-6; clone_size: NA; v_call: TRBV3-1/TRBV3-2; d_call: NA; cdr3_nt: TGTGCCAGCGCTCAGGGTGAAAATTCACCCCTCCACTTT; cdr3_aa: CASAQGENSPLHF
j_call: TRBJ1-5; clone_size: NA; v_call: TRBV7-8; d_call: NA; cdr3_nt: TGTGCCAGCAGCCTTAACTCGGGACCCCAGCATTTT; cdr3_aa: CASSLNSGPQHF
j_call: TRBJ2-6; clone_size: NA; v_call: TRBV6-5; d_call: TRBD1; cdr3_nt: TGTGCCAGCTTCAAGGGGGCCTCGGGGGCCAACGTCCTGACTTTC; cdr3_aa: CASFKGASGANVLTF
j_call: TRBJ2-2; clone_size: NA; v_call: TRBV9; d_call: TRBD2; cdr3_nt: TGTGCCAGCAGCGTGCGGGGGCTAGCGGGGCCCCGAACAGTGATCGGGGAGCTGTTTTTT; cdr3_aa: CASSVRGLAGPRTVIGELFF
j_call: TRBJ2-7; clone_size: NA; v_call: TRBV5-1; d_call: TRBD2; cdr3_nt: TGCGCCAGCAGCTTCTCTAGCGGGGGGCTCCTCGAGCAGTACTTC; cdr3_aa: CASSFSSGGLLEQYF
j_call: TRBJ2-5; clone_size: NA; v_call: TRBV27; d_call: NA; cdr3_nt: TGTGCCAGCAGTTTGAGAAGGGGAGAGACCCAGTACTTC; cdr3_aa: CASSLRRGETQYF
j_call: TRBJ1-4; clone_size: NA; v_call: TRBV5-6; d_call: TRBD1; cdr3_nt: TGTGCCAGCAGCACCACAGGGGCAACTAATGAAAAACTGTTTTTT; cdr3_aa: CASSTTGATNEKLFF
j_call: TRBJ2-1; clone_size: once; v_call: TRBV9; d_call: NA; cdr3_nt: TGTGCCAGCAGCGTAGGTCTCCCCTTATACAATGAGCAGTTCTTC; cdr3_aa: CASSVGLPLYNEQFF
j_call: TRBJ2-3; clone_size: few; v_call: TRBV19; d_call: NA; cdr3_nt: TGTGCCAGTAGTAGAGACATCACAGATACGCAGTATTTT; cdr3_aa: CASSRDITDTQYF
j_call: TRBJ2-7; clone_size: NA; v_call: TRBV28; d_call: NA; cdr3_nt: TGTGCCAGCGGGGGCGGGAGCTCCTACGAGCAGTACTTC; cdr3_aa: CASGGGSSYEQYF
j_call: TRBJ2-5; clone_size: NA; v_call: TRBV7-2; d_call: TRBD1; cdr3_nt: TGTGCCAGCAGCTTATCCAGGGGGCTCCAAGAGACCCAGTACTTC; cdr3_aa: CASSLSRGLQETQYF
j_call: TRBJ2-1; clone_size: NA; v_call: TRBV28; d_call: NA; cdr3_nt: TGTGCCAGCAGCCTCCCGGAAGGGGGTAGCGATGAGCAGTTCTTC; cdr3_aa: CASSLPEGGSDEQFF
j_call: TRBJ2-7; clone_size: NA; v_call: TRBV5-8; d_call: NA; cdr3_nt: TGTGCCAGCAGCCTTTTCACAGGGCCCTACGAGCAGTACTTC; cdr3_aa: CASSLFTGPYEQYF
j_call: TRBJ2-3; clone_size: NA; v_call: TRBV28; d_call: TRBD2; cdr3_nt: TGTGCCAGCAGTTTCCTAGCGGGGGGTCGGATAGATACGCAGTATTTT; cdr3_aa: CASSFLAGGRIDTQYF
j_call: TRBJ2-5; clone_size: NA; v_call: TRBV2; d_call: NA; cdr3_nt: TGTGCCAGCAGTGCACTGTGGAGGGGGACCCAGTACTTC; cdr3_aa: CASSALWRGTQYF
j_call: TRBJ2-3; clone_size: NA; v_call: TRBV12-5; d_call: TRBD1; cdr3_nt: TGTGCTAGCCGGGACAGGGGGCGGTATAGCGAGAGCACAGATACGCAGTATTTT; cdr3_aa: CASRDRGRYSESTDTQYF
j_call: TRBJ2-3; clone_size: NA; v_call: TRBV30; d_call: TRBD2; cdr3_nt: TGTGCCTGGAGAGGGACTAGCGGGACTTATAGCACAGATACGCAGTATTTT; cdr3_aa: CAWRGTSGTYSTDTQYF
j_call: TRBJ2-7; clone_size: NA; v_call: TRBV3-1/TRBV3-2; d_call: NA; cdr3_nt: TGTGCCAGCAGCCCTTTCATGGAGGGCGAGCAGTACTTC; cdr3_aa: CASSPFMEGEQYF
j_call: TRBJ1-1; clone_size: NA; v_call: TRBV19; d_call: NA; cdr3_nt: TGTGCCAGTAGTAACCGCCTGCGGGTGAACACTGAAGCTTTCTTT; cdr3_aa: CASSNRLRVNTEAFF
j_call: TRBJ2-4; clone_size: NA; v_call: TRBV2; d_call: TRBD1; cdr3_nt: TGTGCCAGCAACCCAGGGGGCGACATTCAGTACTTC; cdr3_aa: CASNPGGDIQYF
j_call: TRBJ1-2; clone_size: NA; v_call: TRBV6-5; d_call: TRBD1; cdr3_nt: TGTGCCAGCAGTTACGGGGGACAGGGGAAGCTGTTTGGCTACACCTTC; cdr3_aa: CASSYGGQGKLFGYTF
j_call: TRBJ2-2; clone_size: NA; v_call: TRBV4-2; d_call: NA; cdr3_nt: TGTGCCAGCAGCCCGCCCCGACAGGTTGGGAACACCGGGGAGCTGTTTTTT; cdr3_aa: CASSPPRQVGNTGELFF
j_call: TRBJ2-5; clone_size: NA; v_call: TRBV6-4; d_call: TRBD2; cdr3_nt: TGTGCCAGCAGTGACCCCGGGACTAGTCAAGAGACCCAGTACTTC; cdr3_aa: CASSDPGTSQETQYF
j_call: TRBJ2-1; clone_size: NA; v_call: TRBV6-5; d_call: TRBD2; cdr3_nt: TGTGCCTCAGCGGGCCTAGCGGGGCGGGGTGAGCAGTTCTTC; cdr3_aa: CASAGLAGRGEQFF
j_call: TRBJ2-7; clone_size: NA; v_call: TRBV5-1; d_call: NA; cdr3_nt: TGCGCCAGCAGCTTTTTTAACAGGGTAGATTACGAGCAGTACTTC; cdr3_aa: CASSFFNRVDYEQYF
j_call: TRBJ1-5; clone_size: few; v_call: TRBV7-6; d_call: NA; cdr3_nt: TGTGCCAGCAGCTTATCAGGGGACCAGCCCCAGCATTTT; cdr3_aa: CASSLSGDQPQHF
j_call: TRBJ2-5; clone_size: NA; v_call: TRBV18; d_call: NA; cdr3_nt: TGTGCCAGCTCGCGTACCACCCCACAAGAGACCCAGTACTTC; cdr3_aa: CASSRTTPQETQYF
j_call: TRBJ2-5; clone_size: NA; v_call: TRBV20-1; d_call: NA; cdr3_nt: TGCAGTGCTAGTCGGTGGGGCGAGACCCAGTACTTC; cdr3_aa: CSASRWGETQYF
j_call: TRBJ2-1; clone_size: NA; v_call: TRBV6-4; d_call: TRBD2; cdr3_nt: TGTGCCAGCAGTGACGCGGGAGGCCCCTCCTACAATGAGCAGTTCTTC; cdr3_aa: CASSDAGGPSYNEQFF
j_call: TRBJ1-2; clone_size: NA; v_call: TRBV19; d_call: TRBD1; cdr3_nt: TGTGCCAGTAGTATTCTGGACAGGCGCTATGGCTACACCTTC; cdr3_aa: CASSILDRRYGYTF
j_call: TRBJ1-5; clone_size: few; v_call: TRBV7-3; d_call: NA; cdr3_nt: TGTGCCAGCAGCCCCTCAGGGAATCAGCCCCAGCATTTT; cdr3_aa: CASSPSGNQPQHF
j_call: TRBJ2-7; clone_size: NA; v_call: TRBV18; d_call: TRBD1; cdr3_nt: TGTGCCAGCTCACCACTTGGACAGGGGGCCTACGAGCAGTACTTC; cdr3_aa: CASSPLGQGAYEQYF
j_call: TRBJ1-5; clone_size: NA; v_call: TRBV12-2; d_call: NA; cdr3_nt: TGTGCAAGTCGCTTATCCCCTACCTCAGACAGGGAGAATCGCAATCAGCCCCAGCATTTT; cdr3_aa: CASRLSPTSDRENRNQPQHF
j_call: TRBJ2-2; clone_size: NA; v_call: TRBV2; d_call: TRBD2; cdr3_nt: TGTGCCAGCAAGGACTCGGGGCTAGCGGGGCTCGGGGAGCTGTTTTTT; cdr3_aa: CASKDSGLAGLGELFF
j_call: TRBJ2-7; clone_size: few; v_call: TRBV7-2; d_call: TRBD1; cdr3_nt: TGTGCCAGCAGCTTAGGGGAACAGGGGGCTGTGTACGAGCAGTACTTC; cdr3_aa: CASSLGEQGAVYEQYF
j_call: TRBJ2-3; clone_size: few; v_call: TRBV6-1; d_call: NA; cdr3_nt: TGTGCCAGCAGTGAATTGGTCAGGGCCGCAGATACGCAGTATTTT; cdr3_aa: CASSELVRAADTQYF
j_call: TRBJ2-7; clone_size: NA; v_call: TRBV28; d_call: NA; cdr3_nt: TGTGCCAGCAGGGTAAAACTGCCGCCCTACGAGCAGTACTTC; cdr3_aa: CASRVKLPPYEQYF
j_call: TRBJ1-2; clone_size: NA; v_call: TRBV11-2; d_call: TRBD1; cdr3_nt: TGTGCCAGCAGCTTATCCGGGACAGGGCTTCCTGATGGCTACACCTTC; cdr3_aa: CASSLSGTGLPDGYTF
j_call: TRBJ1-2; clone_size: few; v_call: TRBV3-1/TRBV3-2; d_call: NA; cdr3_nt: TGTGCCAGCAGCCCCGGCGGGGAGTTTCGCTATGGCTACACCTTC; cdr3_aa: CASSPGGEFRYGYTF
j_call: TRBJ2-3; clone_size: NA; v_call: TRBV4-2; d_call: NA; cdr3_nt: TGTGCCAGCAGCCAGGCCCGGGACTCCATAAAGCAGTATTTT; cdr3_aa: CASSQARDSIKQYF
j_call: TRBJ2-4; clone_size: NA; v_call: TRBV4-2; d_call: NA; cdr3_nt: TGTGCCAGCAGCCAAGATCGTGTGGGCCAGTCCAACATTCAGTACTTC; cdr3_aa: CASSQDRVGQSNIQYF
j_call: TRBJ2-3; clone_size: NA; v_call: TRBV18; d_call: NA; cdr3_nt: TGTGCCAGCTCGGGAGGCGCGAGCGGCACAGATACGCAGTATTTT; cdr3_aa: CASSGGASGTDTQYF
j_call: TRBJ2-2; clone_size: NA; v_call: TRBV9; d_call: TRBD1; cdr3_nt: TGTGCCAGCAGCACGACGACAGGGTTGAACACCGGGGAGCTGTTTTTT; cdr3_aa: CASSTTTGLNTGELFF